These T cell receptor beta chains were read from a single sample in a study of T cell changes during pregnancy in multiple sclerosis. Here immunoSEQ multiplex PCR was the method, and the copy in TCRdb shows in-frame clones only, minus some. The sample carries under 80,000 clones, approximately 92% recorded once. The source material was peripheral blood, sampled before pregnancy. The receptors were sampled from a female donor with multiple sclerosis, enrolled in a pregnancy study. The CDR3 runs from the conserved cysteine through the conserved F or W.

TRBJ2-7 | TRBV28 | CASSLPGVREQYF
TRBJ2-7 | TRBV7-9 | CASSLALFEQYF
TRBJ1-5 | TRBV5-5 | CASSFLGTGVDQPQHF
TRBJ2-1 | TRBV19 | CASSILAVNEQFF
TRBJ2-5 | TRBV4-1 | CASSQEGQGRQETQYF
TRBJ1-1 | TRBV28 | CASRGTFEAFF
TRBJ2-7 | TRBV5-1 | CASSLVVAGGVYEQYF
TRBJ2-1 | TRBV5-4 | CASSFPRNEQFF
TRBJ2-4 | TRBV5-1 | CASSFNPGLAGGAKNIQYF
TRBJ2-1 | TRBV27 | CASRPVGSGSGGEQFF
TRBJ2-1 | TRBV4-3 | CASSQTVLAGAGNEQFF
TRBJ2-1 | TRBV7-2 | CASTIAGGYEQFF
TRBJ2-3 | TRBV4-3 | CASSQESGGPTDTQYF
TRBJ2-1 | TRBV7-2 | CASSPWGSGRAYNEQFF
TRBJ2-1 | TRBV4-2 | CASSQEETGVRNEQFF
TRBJ1-3 | TRBV7-2 | CASSSQGTGLGNTIYF
TRBJ1-1 | TRBV23-1 | CASIRFKSDRLGTEAFF
TRBJ2-7 | TRBV10-3 | CAISARMSSYEQYF
TRBJ2-7 | TRBV25-1 | CASSEYGTAYEQYF
TRBJ2-7 | TRBV5-1 | CASSQGQGAHEQYF
TRBJ2-4 | TRBV4-2 | CASSQDPRWERVKNIQYF
TRBJ2-7 | TRBV9 | CASSVVGQSYEQYF
TRBJ2-7 | TRBV27 | CASSLGQDRYEQYF
TRBJ2-7 | TRBV7-9 | CASSPDRGTYEQYF
TRBJ1-4 | TRBV2 | CASTDRRNEKLFF
TRBJ1-2 | TRBV11-2 | CASSLEAGVGIFGYTF
TRBJ2-1 | TRBV9 | CASSVISSYAPNEQFF
TRBJ2-3 | TRBV28 | CASSLRDFTDTQYF
TRBJ2-5 | TRBV7-9 | CASSFGTSWETQYF
TRBJ1-4 | TRBV6-1 | CASNRDRTNEKLFF
TRBJ2-7 | TRBV5-1 | CASSLELVSYEQYF
TRBJ1-2 | TRBV2 | CASSEDLGGAYGYTF
TRBJ1-5 | TRBV2 | CASSKQGLGNQPQHF
TRBJ1-2 | TRBV10-3 | CAISKQGSNYGYTF
TRBJ2-5 | TRBV20-1 | CSASYQETQYF
TRBJ2-3 | TRBV5-6 | CASSFLAGEADTQYF
TRBJ1-5 | TRBV6-1 | CASSETGNQPQHF
TRBJ2-7 | TRBV5-1 | CASRRVTGAYEQYF
TRBJ1-5 | TRBV7-2 | CASSPDRGNNQPQHF
TRBJ2-7 | TRBV5-1 | CASSLAGIYEQYF
TRBJ2-3 | TRBV18 | CASSPRTGETDTQYF
TRBJ2-1 | TRBV29-1 | CSVERNGLAGSGFGSYNEQFF
TRBJ1-1 | TRBV6-4 | CASSQSPFGNTEAFF
TRBJ2-7 | TRBV27 | CASSLGTGVGEQYF
TRBJ2-2 | TRBV7-3 | CASSSLAGAGGELFF
TRBJ1-4 | TRBV18 | CASSPPSGTGTLSEKLFF
TRBJ1-1 | TRBV4-3 | CASSPRRNTEAFF
TRBJ2-2 | TRBV6-1 | CASSEWAGDTGELFF
TRBJ1-3 | TRBV19 | CASISTGGGLNTIYF
TRBJ2-1 | TRBV15 | CATSRADTGLAYEQFF
TRBJ2-1 | TRBV13 | CASSLSRTYNEQFF